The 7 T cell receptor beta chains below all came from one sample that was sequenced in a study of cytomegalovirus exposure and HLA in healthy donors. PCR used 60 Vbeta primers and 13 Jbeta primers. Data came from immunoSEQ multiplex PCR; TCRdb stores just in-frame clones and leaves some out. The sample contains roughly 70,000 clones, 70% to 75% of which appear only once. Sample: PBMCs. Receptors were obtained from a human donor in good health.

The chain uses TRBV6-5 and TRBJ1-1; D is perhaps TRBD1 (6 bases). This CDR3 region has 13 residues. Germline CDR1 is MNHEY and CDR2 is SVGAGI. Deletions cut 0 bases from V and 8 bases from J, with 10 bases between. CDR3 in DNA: TGTGCCAGCAGTTACTCGGGGGCCCAGGAAGCTTTCTTT. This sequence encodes CASSYSGAQEAFF.

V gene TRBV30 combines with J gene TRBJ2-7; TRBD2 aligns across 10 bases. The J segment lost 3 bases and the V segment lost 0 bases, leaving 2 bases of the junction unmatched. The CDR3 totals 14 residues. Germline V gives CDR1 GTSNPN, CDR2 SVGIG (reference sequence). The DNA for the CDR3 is TGTGCCTGGAGTGTAGCGGGAGGGAGCTACGAGCAGTACTTC. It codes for CAWSVAGGSYEQYF.

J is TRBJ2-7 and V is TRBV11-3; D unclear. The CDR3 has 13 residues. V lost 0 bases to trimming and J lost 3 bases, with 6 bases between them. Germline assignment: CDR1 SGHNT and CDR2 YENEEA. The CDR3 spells CASSLEQNYEQYF. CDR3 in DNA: TGTGCCAGCAGCTTAGAACAAAACTACGAGCAGTACTTC.

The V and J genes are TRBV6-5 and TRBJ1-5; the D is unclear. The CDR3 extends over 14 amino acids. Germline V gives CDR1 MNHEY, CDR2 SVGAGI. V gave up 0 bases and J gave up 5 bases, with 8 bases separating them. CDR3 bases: TGTGCCAGCAGTTACTCTAATCGGGATCAGCCCCAGCATTTT. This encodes CASSYSNRDQPQHF.

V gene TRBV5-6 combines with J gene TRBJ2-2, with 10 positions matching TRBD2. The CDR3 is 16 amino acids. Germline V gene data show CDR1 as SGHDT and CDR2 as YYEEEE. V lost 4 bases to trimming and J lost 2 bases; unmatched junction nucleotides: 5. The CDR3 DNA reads TGTGCCAGCAGCACGGGACTAGCGCTCAACACCGGGGAGCTGTTTTTT. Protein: CASSTGLALNTGELFF.

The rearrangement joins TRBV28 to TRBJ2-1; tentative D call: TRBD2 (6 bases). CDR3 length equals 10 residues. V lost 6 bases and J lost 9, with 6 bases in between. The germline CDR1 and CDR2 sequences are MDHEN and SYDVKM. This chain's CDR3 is CASSGGEQFF. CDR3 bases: TGTGCCAGCAGCGGGGGTGAGCAGTTCTTC.

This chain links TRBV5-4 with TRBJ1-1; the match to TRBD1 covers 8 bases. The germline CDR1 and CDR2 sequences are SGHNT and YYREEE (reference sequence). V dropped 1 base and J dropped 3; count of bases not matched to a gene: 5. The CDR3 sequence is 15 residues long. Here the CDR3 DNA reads TGTGCCAGCAGCTTGTCCGACAGGGGATACACTGAAGCTTTCTTT. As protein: CASSLSDRGYTEAFF.